What follows are 27 T cell receptor beta chains derived from one specimen sequenced in a study of chemoradiotherapy in HPV16-positive cancers (dated by TCRdb to between 2022 and 2023). The library was made by the immunoSEQ multiplex PCR assay. The source is immuneACCESS, and TCRdb retained only in-frame sequences with V and J called. Part of the clones is not carried over; for the studies checked, unresolved V genes explain less than half of this, and the remainder is unexplained. The sample includes under 15,000 clones, with approximately 75% observed a single time. Roughly 8.3% of the sample rests with the top ten. The sample was collected from a patient who underwent chemoradiotherapy. These receptors were taken from a human donor with HPV-associated anogenital cancer.

The chain joins TRBV4-1 to TRBJ2-5, with D maybe TRBD2 (5 bases). The CDR3 contains 13 residues. Per germline, CDR1 MGHRA and CDR2 YSYEKL. Trimming took off 2 bases at V and 4 bases at J, with 8 bases between the two ends. CDR3 amino acids: CASSQLARETQYF. The CDR3, as DNA: TGCGCCAGCAGCCAACTAGCCCGAGAGACCCAGTACTTC.

V usage is TRBV5-4 and J usage is TRBJ1-1; weak D call: TRBD1 (5 bases). The CDR3 runs to 15 residues. The germline V and J ends were trimmed by 3 bases and 5 bases, with 17 bases remaining between them. In germline, CDR1 is SGHNT, CDR2 YYREEE (reference sequence). CDR3 nucleotides: TGTGCCAGCAGCTCTGTAGGTCAGGGAACGACTGAAGCTTTCTTT. It is translated as CASSSVGQGTTEAFF.

The V and J genes are TRBV5-6 and TRBJ1-2; D gene uncertain. Germline V gives CDR1 SGHDT, CDR2 YYEEEE. The CDR3 extends over 11 amino acids. Trimming took off 6 bases at V and 7 bases at J, with 10 bases between the two ends. CDR3 nucleotides: TGTGCCAGCACAGGAGGGATTGGCTACACCTTC. As protein: CASTGGIGYTF. Combining the CDR3 with reference TRBV5-6 and TRBJ1-2 gives the whole variable domain DAGVTQSPTHLIKTRGQQVTLRCSPKSGHDTVSWYQQALGQGPQFIFQYYEEEERQRGNFPDRFSGHQFPNYSSELNVNALLLGDSALYLCASTGGIGYTFGSGTRLTVV.

The chain uses TRBV29-1 and TRBJ2-3; 9 bases align to TRBD2. This CDR3 has 17 amino acids. After removal of 4 bases from V and 3 bases from J, the junction contained 14 bases not matched to a gene. CDR1 is SQVTM, CDR2 ANQGSEA, per germline. CDR3 in DNA: TGCAGCGTTGCCCTTGGAGGTAGCGGGAGAAGGACAGATACGCAGTATTTT. Its translation is CSVALGGSGRRTDTQYF.

The CDR3 DNA reads TGTGCCAGCAGTTTAAGTGGGAGTTGGTACAATGAGCAGTTCTTC. It encodes CASSLSGSWYNEQFF. The rearrangement uses TRBV28 and TRBJ2-1, with D possibly TRBD2 on 5 matching bases. Deletions cut 2 bases from V and 4 bases from J, with 12 bases between. The CDR3 runs to 15 residues. Germline V gene sequence: CDR1 MDHEN, CDR2 SYDVKM.

The chain recombines TRBV7-9 with TRBJ2-7; tentatively, D is TRBD2 (5 bases). This CDR3 is built from 13 residues. The V and J ends lost 6 bases and 3 bases respectively, with 12 bases between them. Germline assignment: CDR1 SEHNR and CDR2 FQNEAQ (reference sequence). The DNA of the CDR3 is TGTGCCAGCAGGCCTGGACTCGACTACGAGCAGTACTTC. Protein: CASRPGLDYEQYF.

This clone was counted only a few times. The CDR3: CASSYFGRPQGEAFF. The CDR3 DNA reads as TGTGCCAGCAGTTACTTCGGCAGGCCGCAAGGTGAGGCTTTCTTT. The chain combines TRBV6-5 with TRBJ1-1, with D hard to call. With 1 base removed from V and 11 bases from J, the gap between germline ends came to 20 bases. Germline V gives CDR1 MNHEY, CDR2 SVGAGI. This CDR3 is 15 amino acids long.

The chain combines TRBV15 with TRBJ1-5; the D gene is possibly TRBD1 (5 bases). The germline CDR1 and CDR2 sequences are LNHNV and YYDKDF (reference sequence). Trimming cost V 0 bases and J 6 bases, with 6 bases left between them. The CDR3 extends over 13 amino acids. The CDR3 region has the DNA TGTGCCACCAGCAGAGAGAGGGGTCAGCCCCAGCATTTT. Its translation is CATSRERGQPQHF. The full variable domain, rest sourced from reference TRBV15 and TRBJ1-5, is DAMVIQNPRYQVTQFGKPVTLSCSQTLNHNVMYWYQQKSSQAPKLLFHYYDKDFNNEADTPDNFQSRRPNTSFCFLDIRSPGLGDTAMYLCATSRERGQPQHFGDGTRLSIL.

This sequence joins TRBV2 and TRBJ2-5; TRBD2 agrees at 7 bases. The end of the DNA is better explained by TRBJ2-7, so the J call may be wrong. CDR1 and CDR2 from the germline V gene are SNHLY and FYNNEI. The CDR3 has 14 residues. The CDR3 sequence is CASSVAGLSYEQYF. In DNA form, the CDR3 reads TGTGCCAGCAGTGTTGCGGGACTATCCTACGAGCAGTACTTC.

This chain links TRBV19 with TRBJ2-7; D assignment may be TRBD1 or TRBD2 (5 bases each). Germline CDR1 is LNHDA and CDR2 is SQIVND (reference sequence). CDR3 size: 14 residues. V lost 6 bases, J lost 3 bases, and 15 bases lay in between. Here the CDR3 DNA reads TGTGCCAGTAGCTCACGGGACCGACGCTACGAGCAGTACTTC. Its translation is CASSSRDRRYEQYF.

The chain has TRBV14 and TRBJ1-1, with D perhaps TRBD1 (6 bases). Trimming took 0 bases from V and 1 from J, leaving 6 bases between them. Germline V gives CDR1 SGHDN, CDR2 FVKESK. This CDR3 has 14 residues. CDR3 in DNA: TGTGCCAGCAGCCAAGACAGGGGGAACACTGAAGCTTTCTTT. It translates to CASSQDRGNTEAFF.

V gene TRBV4-3 combines with J gene TRBJ1-3; D is unresolved. From germline, CDR1 is LGHNA and CDR2 YSLEER. The germline V and J ends were trimmed by 1 base and 0 bases, with 7 bases remaining between them. The length of the CDR3 is 15 residues. DNA for the CDR3: TGCGCCAGCAGCCAAGGCGGCAACTCTGGAAACACCATATATTTT. It codes for CASSQGGNSGNTIYF.

This clone was detected a few times. The CDR3 DNA reads as TGTGCCAGCAGTTGGCAGGGGAATAGCAATCAGCCCCAGCATTTT. This translates into CASSWQGNSNQPQHF. V and J are TRBV5-5 and TRBJ1-5; a weak D match, TRBD1 (6 bases). Trimming stripped 5 bases from V and 0 bases from J, with 12 bases between. Germline V gives CDR1 SGHKS, CDR2 YYEKEE (reference sequence). The length of the CDR3 is 15 residues.

The rearrangement uses TRBV6-6 and TRBJ2-7; 7 positions match TRBD2. The CDR3 has 15 amino acids. The germline V gene has CDR1 MNHNY and CDR2 SVGAGI (reference sequence). V shed 7 bases and J 3 bases; nucleotides not matched to a gene: 12. The CDR3 DNA is TGTGCCAGCAAGGTGGGACTACTAAAAAACTACGAGCAGTACTTC. Its protein is CASKVGLLKNYEQYF.

In this sample, this clone turned up a few times. The chain uses TRBV18 and TRBJ2-7; 7 nucleotides align to TRBD1. Looked up from germline, CDR1 is KGHSH and CDR2 is LQKENI. The trim removed 6 bases at V and 2 bases at J, leaving 4 bases unmatched. There are 13 residues in the CDR3. The CDR3 bases are TGTGCCAGCTCGCCGGGGACAGCCTACGAGCAGTACTTC. It translates to CASSPGTAYEQYF.

The V and J genes are TRBV7-2 and TRBJ2-3; D possibly corresponds to TRBD1 (6 bases). Germline V gene sequence: CDR1 SGHTA, CDR2 FQGNSA. V was cut by 4 bases and J by 8 bases, with 13 bases left in between. The CDR3 has 13 amino acids. The CDR3: CASSSTGIGTQYF. The CDR3 nucleotides are TGTGCCAGCAGCTCAACAGGGATCGGTACGCAGTATTTT.

In its sample, this clone was seen once. This sequence joins TRBV15 and TRBJ2-1; D is ambiguous. From germline, CDR1 is LNHNV and CDR2 YYDKDF (reference sequence). CDR3 length: 16 residues. The V end was cut by 3 bases, the J end by 0 bases, with 12 bases between. CDR3 protein: CATSSQAISSYNEQFF. The CDR3 DNA is TGTGCCACCAGCAGTCAAGCCATAAGCTCCTACAATGAGCAGTTCTTC.

This chain joins TRBV7-2 and TRBJ1-1; no clear D gene. This CDR3 is 16 amino acids long. Trimming left V 2 bases short and J 5 bases short, with 18 bases between. CDR1 and CDR2 (germline): SGHTA, FQGNSA. The DNA of the CDR3 is TGTGCCAGCAGCTTAAAGGACGGGGTGTTAAGGACTGAAGCTTTCTTT. This encodes CASSLKDGVLRTEAFF.

This chain uses TRBV6-1 with TRBJ2-7; 8 nucleotides agree with TRBD2. J lost 2 bases, V lost 3 bases, and 3 bases had no gene match. CDR1 is MNHNS, CDR2 SASEGT, per germline. The CDR3 runs to 14 residues. CDR3 sequence (DNA): TGTGCCAGCAGTGATTTAGCGGGACCCTACGAGCAGTACTTC. This encodes CASSDLAGPYEQYF.

The chain joins TRBV30 to TRBJ1-4; TRBD1 matches 10 bases. The germline gives CDR1 GTSNPN, CDR2 SVGIG (reference sequence). The CDR3 is 12 residues long. Here the CDR3 reads CAGDRGMEKLFF. In DNA form, the CDR3 reads TGTGCTGGGGACAGGGGAATGGAAAAACTGTTTTTT.

Only a few counts were recorded for this clone. The chain joins TRBV9 to TRBJ2-5, with 7 bases fitting TRBD1. The CDR3 spans 16 residues. Trimming at V came to 4 bases and at J to 5 bases, leaving 14 bases not matched to a gene. Germline V gene lookup returns CDR1 SGDLS and CDR2 YYNGEE. Written as DNA, the CDR3 is TGTGCCAGCAGCCCCGTGTGGGACAGCCTAAGGGAGACCCAGTACTTC. Amino acid sequence: CASSPVWDSLRETQYF.

This chain joins TRBV28 and TRBJ2-3; 12 nucleotides line up with TRBD2. CDR3 length: 16 amino acids. Per the germline V gene, CDR1 is MDHEN and CDR2 is SYDVKM. V was pared by 8 bases and J by 5 bases, with 11 bases of the junction left unmatched. The CDR3 coding sequence is TGTGCCAGCCGAAGACTAGCGGGAGAAGGTCAAGATACGCAGTATTTT. Translating it yields CASRRLAGEGQDTQYF.

This clone appeared a single time. CDR3 loop: CASSLAPLYEQYF. CDR3 bases: TGTGCCAGCAGCTTGGCCCCCCTGTACGAGCAGTACTTC. The rearrangement links TRBV11-2 to TRBJ2-7; no clear D gene. The CDR3 has 13 residues. CDR1 and CDR2 from the germline V gene are SGHAT and FQNNGV. The V and J ends lost 3 bases and 4 bases respectively, with 10 bases between them.

With regard to this clone: The germline gene is not matched at one end of the junction; a read error may be the cause. The chain carries TRBV7-6 and TRBJ2-7, with TRBD1 matching 7 bases. CDR3 length: 16 amino acids. Germline V CDR1 and CDR2: SGHVS, FNYEAQ. The CDR3 protein is CVSSRSFQGDSYEQYF. The DNA of the CDR3 is TGTGTCAGCAGCCGTAGCTTCCAGGGGGATAGCTACGAGCAGTACTTC.

This clone appeared once. The J gene is TRBJ2-3, the V gene TRBV28; D is unresolved. V was shortened by 5 bases and J by 3 bases, with 15 bases between the two germline ends. The length of the CDR3 is 15 residues. CDR1 is MDHEN and CDR2 is SYDVKM in the germline V gene. The CDR3 spells CASSPRSHGTDTQYF. For the CDR3, the DNA is TGTGCCAGCAGTCCCCGGTCCCATGGGACAGATACGCAGTATTTT.

The CDR3 bases are TGTGCCAGCAGCCCAAATACAGTGGTACAGAACACTGAAGCTTTCTTT. Translated: CASSPNTVVQNTEAFF. This chain connects TRBV7-8 to TRBJ1-1, with no clear D. The CDR3 extends over 16 amino acids. V gave up 5 bases and J gave up 1 base, with 17 bases separating them. Per germline, CDR1 SGHVS and CDR2 FQNEAQ.

The chain joins TRBV7-6 to TRBJ1-1; D perhaps matches TRBD1 (5 bases). The CDR3 is made up of 14 amino acids. Trimming stripped 5 bases from V and 6 bases from J, with 16 bases between. Germline V lookup: CDR1 SGHVS, CDR2 FNYEAQ. CDR3 protein: CASSPGPSAPEAFF. Written as DNA, the CDR3 is TGTGCCAGCAGCCCGGGGCCATCCGCCCCTGAAGCTTTCTTT.